Listed here are 27 T cell receptor beta chains from one sample, sequenced in a study of blood T cell repertoires in COVID-19. TCRdb keeps only in-frame clones here, not all; method: immunoSEQ multiplex PCR. Of about 98,000 clones detected, about 80% appear once; the ten largest clones hold 18%. Sequencing was performed on peripheral blood. The receptor source for this set is an elderly man with acute or convalescent COVID-19.

The chain recombines TRBV7-9 with TRBJ2-6, with D possibly being TRBD1 (6 bases). Trimming shortened V by 8 bases and J by 11 bases, and 25 bases separated the two germline ends. Germline CDR1 is SEHNR and CDR2 is FQNEAQ (reference sequence). The CDR3 runs 16 residues. CDR3 nucleotides: TGTGCCAGCCTCGGGACACATGTCTCTGAGGGGGACGTCCTGACTTTC. This codes for CASLGTHVSEGDVLTF.

The CDR3 region is CASSSRQALTGYTF. CDR3 coding DNA: TGTGCCAGCAGCTCCAGACAGGCTCTCACAGGCTACACCTTC. The chain recombines TRBV7-9 with TRBJ1-2; D is possibly TRBD1 (6 bases). The V gene's germline CDR1 is SEHNR and CDR2 FQNEAQ (reference sequence). This CDR3 comprises 14 residues. V lost 4 bases, J lost 8 bases, and 17 bases lay in between.

The rearrangement uses TRBV7-9 and TRBJ1-5; tentative D call: TRBD1 (5 bases). The V end lost 4 bases, the J end lost 6 bases, and 16 bases lay between the germline ends. The V gene's germline CDR1 is SEHNR and CDR2 FQNEAQ (reference sequence). This CDR3 region has 15 residues. CDR3 sequence (DNA): TGTGCCAGCAGCTCAACCCTGGGGGGGAGTCAGCCCCAGCATTTT. The encoded protein is CASSSTLGGSQPQHF.

The CDR3 nucleotides are TGTGCCAGCAGTGAAGCGTGGGGACAGGGACAAGATACGCAGTATTTT. Amino acids: CASSEAWGQGQDTQYF. The chain carries TRBV2 and TRBJ2-3; 9 bases align to TRBD1. This CDR3 contains 16 residues. J lost 5 bases, V lost 0 bases, and 6 bases had no gene match. Germline V gene lookup returns CDR1 SNHLY and CDR2 FYNNEI.

Ten or more counts support this clone. The rearrangement joins TRBV27 to TRBJ1-2; a possible D gene is TRBD1 (5 bases). The V gene's germline CDR1 is MNHEY and CDR2 SMNVEV (reference sequence). Trimming stripped 5 bases from V and 7 bases from J, with 17 bases between. The CDR3 runs to 14 residues. The CDR3 is CASSATRTSLGYTF. As DNA, the CDR3 is TGTGCCAGCAGTGCAACAAGGACAAGCCTTGGCTACACCTTC.

This clone was detected a few times. The chain combines TRBV9 with TRBJ2-6; 8 bases match TRBD1. The CDR3 sequence is 17 residues long. Germline V gives CDR1 SGDLS, CDR2 YYNGEE. Trimming took 2 bases from V and 2 from J; bases not matched to a gene: 6. Here the CDR3 reads CASSVGQDKPGANVLTF. The CDR3 nucleotides read TGTGCCAGCAGCGTGGGACAGGATAAACCTGGGGCCAACGTCCTGACTTTC.

V gene TRBV19 combines with J gene TRBJ1-2; TRBD1 aligns across 7 bases. This CDR3 has 12 residues. V lost 6 bases to trimming and J lost 8 bases; unmatched junction nucleotides: 6. The germline V gene has CDR1 LNHDA and CDR2 SQIVND (reference sequence). The CDR3 loop is CASRPGQWGYTF. The CDR3 DNA follows: TGTGCCAGTAGACCGGGACAGTGGGGCTACACCTTC.

This clone was seen just once. The chain uses TRBV7-6 and TRBJ2-7; possible D gene TRBD1, 6 bases. CDR1 and CDR2 from the germline V gene are SGHVS and FNYEAQ. The V end lost 2 bases, the J end lost 5 bases, and 16 bases lay between the germline ends. The CDR3 has 15 residues. CDR3 sequence: CASSLTRTGFDEQYF. The CDR3 DNA reads as TGTGCCAGCAGCTTAACCCGTACAGGGTTCGACGAGCAGTACTTC.

The chain combines TRBV11-2 with TRBJ1-1; D call uncertain. The CDR3 has 14 residues. V was shortened by 0 bases and J by 6 bases, with 11 bases between the two germline ends. Germline-derived CDR1 and CDR2 are SGHAT and FQNNGV. DNA for the CDR3: TGTGCCAGCAGCTTAGATCTAAGACGGGCTGAAGCTTTCTTT. Its protein product is CASSLDLRRAEAFF.

This clone appeared once. The J gene is TRBJ2-4, the V gene TRBV7-2; TRBD1 aligns across 7 bases. J gave up 0 bases and V 5 bases, and 7 bases lay outside the gene matches. This CDR3 contains 16 residues. Germline CDR1 and CDR2: SGHTA and FQGNSA. In DNA form, the CDR3 reads TGTGCCAGCAGCATGGGACAGAGGATAGCCAAAAACATTCAGTACTTC. Encoded protein: CASSMGQRIAKNIQYF. Together with reference TRBV7-2 and TRBJ2-4, the CDR3 gives the full variable domain: GAGVSQSPSNKVTEKGKDVELRCDPISGHTALYWYRQSLGQGLEFLIYFQGNSAPDKSGLPSDRFSAERTGGSVSTLTIQRTQQEDSAVYLCASSMGQRIAKNIQYFGAGTRLSVL.

The rearrangement links TRBV30 to TRBJ2-1, with TRBD2 matching 16 bases. V was pared by 3 bases and J by 8 bases, with 4 bases of the junction left unmatched. The CDR3 spans 15 residues. The germline V gene encodes CDR1 GTSNPN and CDR2 SVGIG (reference sequence). CDR3 bases: TGTGCCTGGAGCCTCGGGACTAGCGGGGGGGATGAGCAGTTCTTC. Its protein product is CAWSLGTSGGDEQFF.

The chain uses TRBV2 and TRBJ2-5; 8 bases agree with TRBD2. This CDR3 has 16 amino acids. With 0 bases clipped from V and 5 bases from J, the junction kept 8 bases outside the gene matches. CDR1 is SNHLY and CDR2 is FYNNEI in the germline V gene. CDR3 DNA sequence: TGTGCCAGCAGTGAAGCGTGGTTATCTAGCGGGGAGACCCAGTACTTC. Amino acid sequence: CASSEAWLSSGETQYF.

This clone was seen a single time. The chain carries TRBV30 and TRBJ2-2, with TRBD2 matching 7 bases. The trim removed 5 bases at V and 1 base at J, leaving 7 bases unmatched. CDR3 size: 15 residues. Germline V gene sequence: CDR1 GTSNPN, CDR2 SVGIG (reference sequence). As DNA, the CDR3 is TGTGCCTGGCGCCGGGGAGGGGTGAACACCGGGGAGCTGTTTTTT. Residues: CAWRRGGVNTGELFF.

Details on this clone: Distinct nucleotide sequences in the sample also encode this CDR3. The V and J genes are TRBV12-3 or TRBV12-4 and TRBJ2-3, with D possibly being TRBD2 (5 bases). CDR3 length equals 13 residues. V was shortened by 4 bases and J by 2 bases, with 7 bases between the two germline ends. The chain's CDR3 is CASSSGSTDTQYF. In DNA, the CDR3 is TGTGCCAGCAGTTCGGGATCCACAGATACGCAGTATTTT.

The chain has TRBV28 and TRBJ2-2, with D possibly matching TRBD2 (6 bases). Germline-derived CDR1 and CDR2 are MDHEN and SYDVKM. The CDR3 runs to 13 residues. Trimming took 7 bases from V and 1 from J, leaving 7 bases between them. The CDR3 sequence: CASKEGNTGELFF. The CDR3 DNA reads TGTGCCAGCAAGGAGGGGAACACCGGGGAGCTGTTTTTT.

This sequence joins TRBV30 and TRBJ1-4; D unclear. Trimming left V 0 bases short and J 5 bases short, with 7 bases between. The CDR3 has 13 amino acids. Germline-derived CDR1 and CDR2 are GTSNPN and SVGIG (reference sequence). The CDR3 bases are TGTGCCTGGAGTGTGGTGAGAAATGAAAAACTGTTTTTT. Protein product: CAWSVVRNEKLFF.

The V call is TRBV6-5, the J call TRBJ1-2; D gene unclear. The CDR3 contains 13 residues. Deletions cut 8 bases from V and 0 bases from J, with 10 bases between. CDR1 is MNHEY and CDR2 is SVGAGI in the germline V gene. The CDR3 sequence is CASALTANYGYTF. Here the CDR3 DNA reads TGTGCCAGCGCCCTAACCGCTAACTATGGCTACACCTTC.

V gene TRBV5-1 combines with J gene TRBJ1-1, with a possible D match to TRBD1 (5 bases). Germline loops: CDR1 SGHRS, CDR2 YFSETQ. The V and J ends lost 7 bases and 0 bases respectively, with 16 bases between them. The length of the CDR3 is 15 residues. The CDR3 region is CASYPTGGLNTEAFF. CDR3 coding DNA: TGCGCCAGCTATCCTACCGGGGGGTTGAACACTGAAGCTTTCTTT.

This chain connects TRBV5-1 to TRBJ2-1; the match to TRBD2 covers 12 bases. The CDR3 runs to 14 residues. The J segment lost 7 bases and the V segment lost 4 bases, leaving 3 bases of the junction unmatched. CDR1 and CDR2 from the germline V gene are SGHRS and YFSETQ. CDR3 nucleotides: TGCGCCAGCAGCCCTGGACTAGCGGGGAATGAGCAGTTCTTC. The encoded protein is CASSPGLAGNEQFF.

The rearrangement joins TRBV6-5 to TRBJ1-1; 7 positions match TRBD1. The CDR3 is made up of 14 amino acids. CDR1 is MNHEY and CDR2 is SVGAGI in the germline V gene. Unmatched junction bases numbered 7, after V lost 6 bases and J lost 3 bases. The CDR3 protein is CASSPGQSYTEAFF. CDR3 nucleotide sequence: TGTGCCAGCAGCCCGGGACAGAGCTACACTGAAGCTTTCTTT.

The V and J genes are TRBV4-3 and TRBJ2-1; TRBD2 matches 12 bases. The CDR3 extends over 18 amino acids. Trimming cost V 1 base and J 0 bases; bases outside gene matches: 4. CDR1 LGHNA and CDR2 YSLEER come from the germline V gene. DNA for the CDR3: TGCGCCAGCAGCCAAGCTGGACTAGCGGGGAGCTCCTACAATGAGCAGTTCTTC. This codes for CASSQAGLAGSSYNEQFF.

The chain uses TRBV6-5 and TRBJ2-2, with D maybe TRBD1 (6 bases). Germline lookup yields CDR1 MNHEY and CDR2 SVGAGI. The CDR3 totals 13 residues. The ends were cut back, 6 bases at V and 5 bases at J, with 10 bases in the middle. The CDR3 spells CASSHRGTGELFF. In DNA form, the CDR3 reads TGTGCCAGCAGCCATAGGGGGACCGGGGAGCTGTTTTTT.

This clone was counted between two and nine times. This chain joins TRBV15 and TRBJ2-1; TRBD2 matches 9 bases. Germline loops: CDR1 LNHNV, CDR2 YYDKDF (reference sequence). Losses at the gene ends were 0 bases for V and 7 bases for J; bases not matched to a gene: 7. There are 16 residues in the CDR3. The CDR3 protein is CATSRDTSSGMNEQFF. For the CDR3, the DNA is TGTGCCACCAGCAGAGATACGTCTAGCGGGATGAATGAGCAGTTCTTC.

The chain recombines TRBV30 with TRBJ2-6; perhaps TRBD1 as D (6 bases). Deletions cut 5 bases from V and 1 base from J, with 9 bases between. Germline assignment: CDR1 GTSNPN and CDR2 SVGIG (reference sequence). The CDR3 sequence is 14 residues long. The CDR3 reads CAWGTGSGANVLTF. In DNA form, the CDR3 reads TGTGCCTGGGGAACAGGGTCTGGGGCCAACGTCCTGACTTTC.

The chain is built from TRBV7-2 and TRBJ2-2; 12 positions match TRBD2. CDR1 is SGHTA and CDR2 is FQGNSA in the germline V gene. The CDR3 consists of 15 residues. V trimming: 5 bases; J trimming: 7 bases; junction bases outside the gene matches: 5. The CDR3 bases are TGTGCCAGCAGCCCGGGACTAGCGGGCATCGGGGAGCTGTTTTTT. It is translated as CASSPGLAGIGELFF.

This clone was seen just once. The chain couples TRBV18 to TRBJ2-5, with D perhaps TRBD2 (6 bases). V shed 2 bases and J shed 7 bases, with 14 bases lying between them. The CDR3 runs 14 residues. Germline V lookup: CDR1 KGHSH, CDR2 LQKENI. Here the CDR3 reads CASSPLELGGTQYF. CDR3 nucleotides: TGTGCCAGCTCACCATTAGAACTCGGGGGGACCCAGTACTTC.

The chain couples TRBV3-1 (or the pseudogene TRBV3-2) to TRBJ2-1; TRBD2 matches 7 bases. CDR1 is LGHDT, CDR2 YNNKEL, per germline (reference sequence). CDR3 length: 17 amino acids. With 5 bases clipped from V and 2 bases from J, the junction kept 12 bases outside the gene matches. As DNA, the CDR3 is TGTGCCAGCAGCAACCCGACCGGGGGGATAACCTACAATGAGCAGTTCTTC. Amino acids: CASSNPTGGITYNEQFF.